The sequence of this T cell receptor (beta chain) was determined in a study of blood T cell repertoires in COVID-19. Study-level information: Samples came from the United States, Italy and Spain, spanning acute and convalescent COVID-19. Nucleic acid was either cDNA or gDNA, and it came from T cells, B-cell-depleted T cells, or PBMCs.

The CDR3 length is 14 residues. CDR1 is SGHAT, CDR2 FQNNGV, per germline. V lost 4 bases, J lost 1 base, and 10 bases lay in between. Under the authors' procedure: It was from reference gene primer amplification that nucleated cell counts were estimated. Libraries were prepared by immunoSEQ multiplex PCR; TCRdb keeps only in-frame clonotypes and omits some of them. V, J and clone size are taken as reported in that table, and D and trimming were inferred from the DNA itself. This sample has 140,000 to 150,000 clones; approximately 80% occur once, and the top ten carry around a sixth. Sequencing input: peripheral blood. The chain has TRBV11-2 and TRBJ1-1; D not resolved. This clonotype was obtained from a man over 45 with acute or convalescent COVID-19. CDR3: CASSSYSSNTEAFF. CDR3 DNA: TGTGCCAGCAGCTCTTACAGTTCGAACACTGAAGCTTTCTTT.